This T cell receptor (beta chain) is from a study of a mutant IDH1 vaccine in newly diagnosed glioma. Across the whole study: Scheduled for weeks 1, 3, 5, 7, 11, 15, 19 and 23, eight vaccinations were given to patients. Vaccines were first given 4-6 weeks after radiotherapy alone, or with temozolomide cycles. Treated patients, approximately 60% male and approximately 40% female, averaged about 40 years of age. The earlier regimen, radiotherapy, temozolomide, or both, was most often both.

This clone was picked up one time. No antigen is known for it. The time point denotes: week 5, during vaccination. The study gave 300 ug of mutant IDH1 20-mer peptide per vaccine dose, with topical imiquimod. Only in-frame clones appear in the TCRdb table, and some are missing; sequencing was by immunoSEQ multiplex PCR. The sample has around 35,000 clones, about 80% seen once. This sequence originates from a man aged 25 to 40 with glioma. Specimen: PBMCs, collected from a glioma patient whose treatment included an IDH1 peptide vaccine.

Written as DNA, the CDR3 is TGTGCCAGCAGTTCGGATAGCTTTACAGGGGGCGACACCGGGGAGCTGTTTTTT. It specifies CASSSDSFTGGDTGELFF. V usage is TRBV5-4 and J usage is TRBJ2-2, with 9 bases lining up with TRBD1. V was pared by 5 bases and J by 3 bases, with 14 bases of the junction left unmatched. Germline assignment: CDR1 SGHNT and CDR2 YYREEE (reference sequence). This CDR3 region has 18 residues.